Listed here are 27 T cell receptor beta chains from one sample, sequenced in a study of T cell repertoires in cytomegalovirus infection. One entry per CDR3 protein results from TCRdb running MiXCR on the reads. This table holds approximately 990,000 distinct CDR3 sequences, less than 40% found once. Their target antigens are unknown. The specimen was cultured CD8+ T cells from PBMCs, collected from culture after CMV antigen stimulation. The receptors here all came from a human donor in good health (CMV status not recorded). Some clones in this sample may be carry-over from other donors' samples.

This clonotype occurred a few times. The V and J genes are TRBV27 and TRBJ1-2, with D possibly being TRBD1 (5 bases). Germline V gene sequence: CDR1 MNHEY, CDR2 SMNVEV (reference sequence). The length of the CDR3 is 14 residues. V was cut by 6 bases and J by 2 bases, with 13 bases left in between. The CDR3 nucleotides are TGTGCCAGCAGCCGTGGGGACCCCAACTATGGCTACACCTTC. It translates to CASSRGDPNYGYTF.

The chain combines TRBV7-6 with TRBJ2-7; D is perhaps TRBD1 (5 bases). The V gene lost 5 bases and the J gene lost 3 bases, with 17 bases spanning the gap. This CDR3 has 15 amino acids. Looked up from germline, CDR1 is SGHVS and CDR2 is FNYEAQ. The CDR3 DNA is TGTGCCAGCAGCAGAACAGGAGCCTTAAACTACGAGCAGTACTTC. This encodes CASSRTGALNYEQYF.

The chain carries TRBV6-1 and TRBJ1-5; 9 bases align to TRBD1. V was clipped by 2 bases and J by 6 bases; unmatched bases: 5. The CDR3 totals 15 residues. Germline CDR1 is MNHNS and CDR2 is SASEGT. The CDR3 coding sequence is TGTGCCAGCAGTGAACGACAGGGGGGCAGTCAGCCCCAGCATTTT. Its protein product is CASSERQGGSQPQHF.

This rearrangement joins TRBV7-2 to TRBJ1-1; TRBD1 matches at 8 bases. The junction had 2 bases not matched to a gene; V was cut back by 1 base and J by 7 bases. CDR1 and CDR2 from the germline V gene are SGHTA and FQGNSA. The CDR3 consists of 13 residues. As DNA, the CDR3 is TGTGCCAGCAGCTTAGGAGGGACAGGTGAAGCTTTCTTT. Encoded protein: CASSLGGTGEAFF.

Worth noting for this clonotype: An end of the junction differs from the germline gene, which may be a read error. V is TRBV20-1 and J is TRBJ1-1; D might be TRBD1 (5 bases). Germline V gives CDR1 DFQATT, CDR2 SNEGSKA (reference sequence). This CDR3 has 15 amino acids. The CDR3 reads CSASPRVDLNTEAFF. CDR3 coding DNA: TGCAGTGCTAGCCCCAGGGTAGATCTGAACACCGAAGCTTTCTTT.

In the case of this clonotype: The DNA is omitted, as the CDR3 cannot be located on it reliably, and the CDR3 follows TCRdb's listing. The rearrangement joins TRBV6-5 to TRBJ2-2; the DNA was not compared with TRBD1, the D call given in the table. Including both end residues, the CDR3 is 17 amino acids long. CDR1 is MNHEY and CDR2 is SVGAGI in the germline V gene. The CDR3 region is CASSSSYRDRATGELFF.

The chain recombines TRBV19 with TRBJ2-2; D is perhaps TRBD1 or TRBD2 (5 bases each). The CDR3 sequence is 17 residues long. V lost 3 bases to trimming and J lost 4 bases, with 18 bases between them. The germline gives CDR1 LNHDA, CDR2 SQIVND (reference sequence). The CDR3 DNA is TGTGCCAGTAGTATGACAGAGGGCCCGCGGCTCACCGGGGAGCTGTTTTTT. It translates to CASSMTEGPRLTGELFF.

Details on this clonotype: A much larger clone lies one base from this, so it may be a read error. This sequence joins TRBV7-6 and TRBJ2-5, with D perhaps matching TRBD2 (6 bases). Trimming cost V 5 bases and J 7 bases, with 11 bases left between them. The CDR3 sequence is 12 residues long. Germline loops: CDR1 SGHVS, CDR2 FNYEAQ. CDR3 in amino acids: CASSPNGGTQYF. The CDR3 nucleotides are TGTGCCAGCAGCCCCAACGGGGGGACCCAGTACTTC.

The chain has TRBV12-3 or TRBV12-4 and TRBJ1-4; no definite D call. V dropped 2 bases and J dropped 7 bases, with 17 bases sitting between them. The CDR3 length is 16 residues. The CDR3 DNA is TGTGCCAGCAGTTTACCCTACGGGGAAGATCTTGAAAAACTGTTTTTT. It is translated as CASSLPYGEDLEKLFF.

The chain links TRBV5-1 to TRBJ2-1; no clear D gene. With 2 bases removed from V and 0 bases from J, the gap between germline ends came to 12 bases. The CDR3 extends over 16 amino acids. Germline V CDR1 and CDR2: SGHRS, YFSETQ. The CDR3 DNA reads as TGCGCCAGCAGCTTTCCGTCGGATAGCTCCTACAATGAGCAGTTCTTC. Translating gives CASSFPSDSSYNEQFF.

Ten or more counts support this clonotype. The chain couples TRBV9 to TRBJ1-1; D perhaps matches TRBD1 (6 bases). Trimming took 4 bases from V and 2 from J, leaving 18 bases between them. Germline values: CDR1 SGDLS, CDR2 YYNGEE. This CDR3 comprises 16 residues. Here the CDR3 DNA reads TGTGCCAGCAGCACCCACCTCGAGACAGGAAACACTGAAGCTTTCTTT. Amino acids: CASSTHLETGNTEAFF.

In this sample, this clonotype turned up many times. The chain combines TRBV12-3 or TRBV12-4 with TRBJ2-5, with 12 bases fitting TRBD1. The length of the CDR3 is 15 residues. V shed 5 bases and J 5 bases; nucleotides not matched to a gene: 6. The CDR3 protein is CASSPGTGGLETQYF. CDR3 sequence (DNA): TGTGCCAGCAGTCCCGGGACAGGGGGCTTGGAGACCCAGTACTTC.

V and J are TRBV9 and TRBJ1-1; unclear D gene. V was pared by 4 bases and J by 4 bases, with 14 bases between. This CDR3 has 14 amino acids. Looked up from germline, CDR1 is SGDLS and CDR2 is YYNGEE. For the CDR3, the DNA is TGTGCCAGCAGCCCACATGAAGGGAGCACTGAAGCTTTCTTT. Its translation is CASSPHEGSTEAFF.

This clonotype was counted at least ten times. The chain recombines TRBV7-8 with TRBJ2-2, with 8 positions matching TRBD2. The trim removed 2 bases at V and 0 bases at J, leaving 5 bases unmatched. Per the germline V gene, CDR1 is SGHVS and CDR2 is FQNEAQ. The CDR3 has 17 amino acids. In DNA form, the CDR3 reads TGTGCCAGCAGCTTACTAGGGCGGGAGGCGAACACCGGGGAGCTGTTTTTT. It specifies CASSLLGREANTGELFF.

The chain has TRBV7-9 and TRBJ2-2; 10 nucleotides align to TRBD2. The CDR3 loop spans 15 amino acids. J was trimmed by 5 bases and V by 8 bases; bases with no gene match: 8. Germline V gene sequence: CDR1 SEHNR, CDR2 FQNEAQ (reference sequence). CDR3 sequence (DNA): TGTGCCAGCCCCACCCTAGCGGGGGCAACCGGGGAGCTGTTTTTT. Its protein is CASPTLAGATGELFF.

The chain combines TRBV4-1 with TRBJ1-5, with D possibly TRBD1 on 5 matching bases. Germline CDR1 is MGHRA and CDR2 is YSYEKL. The germline V and J ends were trimmed by 1 base and 1 base, with 11 bases remaining between them. The length of the CDR3 is 16 residues. CDR3 region: CASSQVRGSSNQPQHF. Written as DNA, the CDR3 is TGCGCCAGCAGCCAAGTTAGGGGTTCGAGCAATCAGCCCCAGCATTTT.

The chain recombines TRBV15 with TRBJ1-6; weak D call: TRBD1 (5 bases). Trimming removed 0 bases from V and 8 bases from J, with 11 bases in between. Per germline, CDR1 LNHNV and CDR2 YYDKDF (reference sequence). The CDR3 is made up of 15 amino acids. The CDR3 DNA follows: TGTGCCACCAGCAGAGATCAGGGCAAAGATTCACCCCTCCACTTT. Protein sequence: CATSRDQGKDSPLHF.

The chain joins TRBV4-3 to TRBJ1-4, with D hard to call. CDR1 and CDR2 (germline): LGHNA, YSLEER. Trimming cost V 0 bases and J 0 bases, with 8 bases left between them. This CDR3 region has 16 residues. DNA of the CDR3: TGCGCCAGCAGCCAAGATATTGGTACAACTAATGAAAAACTGTTTTTT. Protein sequence: CASSQDIGTTNEKLFF.

The rearrangement uses TRBV7-3 and TRBJ2-1, with TRBD1 identical over 7 bases. The CDR3 has 14 amino acids. The germline V gene encodes CDR1 SGHTA and CDR2 FQGTGA. Unmatched junction bases numbered 6, after V lost 5 bases and J lost 5 bases. In DNA, the CDR3 is TGTGCCAGCAGCCACGGGACAGAGCACAATGAGCAGTTCTTC. This codes for CASSHGTEHNEQFF.

The V call is TRBV18, the J call TRBJ2-6, with no clear D. This CDR3 has 14 amino acids. The V and J ends lost 3 bases and 4 bases respectively, with 7 bases between them. Germline V gene sequence: CDR1 KGHSH, CDR2 LQKENI. The CDR3 region has the DNA TGTGCCAGCTCACCCCCGGAAGGGGCCAACGTCCTGACTTTC. Encoded protein: CASSPPEGANVLTF.

The chain joins TRBV11-2 to TRBJ2-1; TRBD2 agrees at 7 bases. CDR1 and CDR2 from the germline V gene are SGHAT and FQNNGV. After removal of 2 bases from V and 4 bases from J, the junction contained 5 bases not matched to a gene. The CDR3 runs 15 residues. The DNA for the CDR3 is TGTGCCAGCAGCTTATATGACGGGGGGTACAATGAGCAGTTCTTC. Translation: CASSLYDGGYNEQFF.

This clonotype was found many times. The chain carries TRBV7-2 and TRBJ1-5; possible D gene TRBD1, 5 bases. V dropped 1 base and J dropped 7 bases, with 20 bases sitting between them. The CDR3 runs 17 residues. CDR1 is SGHTA, CDR2 FQGNSA, per germline. The CDR3 spells CASSLGFRGRDYQPQHF. In DNA, the CDR3 is TGTGCCAGCAGCTTAGGTTTTCGAGGCAGGGATTACCAGCCCCAGCATTTT.

In its sample, this clonotype was seen a few times. The chain carries TRBV6-6 and TRBJ1-4; D gene unclear. This CDR3 is built from 16 residues. Looked up from germline, CDR1 is MNHNY and CDR2 is SVGAGI (reference sequence). V was shortened by 5 bases and J by 0 bases, with 13 bases between the two germline ends. CDR3 DNA: TGTGCCAGCAGTCTCCAGACCGCAGCAACTAATGAAAAACTGTTTTTT. Protein: CASSLQTAATNEKLFF.

In this sample, this clonotype turned up a few times. The chain uses TRBV5-5 and TRBJ2-3; no reliable D call. The CDR3 spans 14 residues. The V end was cut by 2 bases, the J end by 0 bases, with 7 bases between. Per the germline V gene, CDR1 is SGHKS and CDR2 is YYEKEE (reference sequence). CDR3 residues: CASSFYSSTDTQYF. CDR3 DNA: TGTGCCAGCAGCTTTTACAGTAGCACAGATACGCAGTATTTT. Full variable domain (remainder filled in from reference TRBV5-5 and TRBJ2-3): DAGVTQSPTHLIKTRGQQVTLRCSPISGHKSVSWYQQVLGQGPQFIFQYYEKEERGRGNFPDRFSARQFPNYSSELNVNALLLGDSALYLCASSFYSSTDTQYFGPGTRLTVL.

V usage is TRBV5-1 and J usage is TRBJ1-2; 7 bases agree with TRBD1. Germline V gives CDR1 SGHRS, CDR2 YFSETQ. V dropped 0 bases and J dropped 5; count of bases not matched to a gene: 13. The CDR3 sequence is 17 residues long. The CDR3: CASSLVPLDRVGYGYTF. The CDR3 DNA sequence: TGCGCCAGCAGCTTGGTTCCCCTCGACAGGGTTGGATATGGCTACACCTTC.

The rearrangement uses TRBV7-9 and TRBJ1-2; D gene unclear. V shed 1 base and J shed 4 bases, with 19 bases lying between them. The length of the CDR3 is 17 residues. In germline, CDR1 is SEHNR, CDR2 FQNEAQ (reference sequence). CDR3 bases: TGTGCCAGCAGCTTAGATAGTGCCAGCCTTTCGGGCTATGGCTACACCTTC. Amino acid sequence: CASSLDSASLSGYGYTF.

Many counts were recorded for this clonotype. V usage is TRBV7-8 and J usage is TRBJ2-3; 7 nucleotides line up with TRBD1. This CDR3 is 16 amino acids long. With 1 base clipped from V and 3 bases from J, the junction kept 7 bases outside the gene matches. CDR1 and CDR2 from the germline V gene are SGHVS and FQNEAQ. CDR3 bases: TGTGCCAGCAGCTTAGGATCGGCAGGGGGAACAGATACGCAGTATTTT. As protein: CASSLGSAGGTDTQYF. The full variable domain, its missing parts supplied by reference TRBV7-8 and TRBJ2-3, is GAGVSQSPRYKVAKRGQDVALRCDPISGHVSLFWYQQALGQGPEFLTYFQNEAQLDKSGLPSDRFFAERPEGSVSTLKIQRTQQEDSAVYLCASSLGSAGGTDTQYFGPGTRLTVL.